The clone carrying this T cell receptor beta chain was seen only a few times. Its specificity is unknown. The sample comes from a study of blood T cells in healthy people across ages. Study observations and caveats: Older individuals had lower TCR beta diversity per million T cells (the decline was roughly linear). Relative to aged donors, long-lived donors carried more naive CD4+ cells and displayed higher diversity.

Next came a second PCR, run for roughly 6 to 11 cycles, which used a sample-barcoded 5' primer along with a J-beta primer mix. TCRdb called the 5' RACE reads again in MiXCR, with one record for every CDR3 protein. The data contain roughly 2 million distinct CDR3 sequences, roughly 50% of them seen just once; the ten biggest clones take up approximately 2.1%. The germline V and J ends were trimmed by 4 bases and 0 bases, with 12 bases remaining between them. The germline V gene encodes CDR1 SGHTA and CDR2 FQGNSA. The CDR3 extends over 15 amino acids. Sequences were obtained from blood. V is TRBV7-2 and J is TRBJ1-2, with D tentatively TRBD1 (6 bases). The receptor was derived from a woman aged 40 to 50 in good health. CDR3 DNA sequence: TGTGCCAGCAGCTCATTGACAGGCGCTAACTATGGCTACACCTTC. Its translation: CASSSLTGANYGYTF.